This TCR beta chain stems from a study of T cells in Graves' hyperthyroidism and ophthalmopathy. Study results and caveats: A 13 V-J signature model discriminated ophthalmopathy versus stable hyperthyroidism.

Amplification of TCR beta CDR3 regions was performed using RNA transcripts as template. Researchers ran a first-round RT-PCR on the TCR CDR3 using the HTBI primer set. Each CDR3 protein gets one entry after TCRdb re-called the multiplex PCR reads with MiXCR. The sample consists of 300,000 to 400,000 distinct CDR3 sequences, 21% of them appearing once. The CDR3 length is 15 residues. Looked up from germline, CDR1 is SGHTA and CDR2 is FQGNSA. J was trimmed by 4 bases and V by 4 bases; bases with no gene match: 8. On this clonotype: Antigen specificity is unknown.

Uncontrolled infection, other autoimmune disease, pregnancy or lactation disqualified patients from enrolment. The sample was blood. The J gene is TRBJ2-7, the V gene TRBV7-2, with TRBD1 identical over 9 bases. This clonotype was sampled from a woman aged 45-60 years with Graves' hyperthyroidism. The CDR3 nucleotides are TGTGCCAGCAGCTATCCGGGACAGGGATATTACGAGCAGTACTTC. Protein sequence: CASSYPGQGYYEQYF.